This TCR beta chain was recovered during a study of control samples from healthy donors and cancer patients (dated by TCRdb to 2018 to 2021). For CDR1 and CDR2, the germline V gene (reference sequence) lists SGHNT and YYREEE. V sheds 2 bases and J sheds 1 base, leaving 16 bases between their ends. The CDR3, from cysteine to phenylalanine, totals 17 residues. Only the CDR3 part of the read is kept: 51 bases, read in frame from the first base. Library creation used the immunoSEQ multiplex PCR assay. Entries here come from immuneACCESS through TCRdb and include only in-frame sequences with V and J called. Some clones fail to appear in such tables; in the studies checked, an unresolved V gene covers under half of the shortfall, and the cause of the remainder is unknown. Recorded for this sample are 160,000 or so clones; roughly 94% of them occurred a single time. Jointly, the top ten make up approximately 14% of the sample.

Of note for this clone: Its antigen target is currently unknown. Base qualities were left out, and no much larger clone turns up one base away.

This receptor was identified in a man aged 60-69 years with colorectal cancer. Rearrangement joined TRBV5-4 to TRBJ1-3, with the identity of the D gene unclear. What was sequenced was PBMCs. The DNA is as follows: TGTGCCAGCAGCTTTGGCAGGCCTGCTACATCTGGAAACACCATATATTTT. The resulting protein is CASSFGRPATSGNTIYF.